A selection of T cell receptor beta chains follows, all from one sample in a study of T cells after yellow fever vaccination. TCRdb reprocessed the 5' RACE reads with MiXCR, giving one entry per CDR3 protein. Of under 300,000 distinct CDR3 sequences listed, less than 8.5% are singletons. The source material was CD4+ T cells sorted from PBMCs, sampled 15 days after the yellow fever booster vaccination. The origin of the receptors is a man between 25 and 39 years old who received the YFV17D yellow fever vaccine. Both conserved end residues are part of each CDR3. The D gene is left open where the match is weak. A clone size is listed for some rows: how often the clone was seen (once, few, many), or a class if it is expanded.

CDR3aa: CASSLTSELGDEQFF; CDR3nt: TGCGCCAGCAGCCTGACTAGCGAGTTAGGCGATGAGCAGTTCTTC; j_gene: TRBJ2-1; abundance: -; d_gene: TRBD2; v_gene: TRBV5-1
CDR3aa: CSAGLSGRSAGELFF; CDR3nt: TGCAGTGCAGGACTAAGCGGGAGGTCAGCCGGGGAGCTGTTTTTT; j_gene: TRBJ2-2; abundance: many; d_gene: TRBD2; v_gene: TRBV20-1
CDR3aa: CASSLRTSGIPDTQYF; CDR3nt: TGTGCCAGCAGTTTAAGGACTAGCGGGATTCCAGATACGCAGTATTTT; j_gene: TRBJ2-3; abundance: -; d_gene: TRBD2; v_gene: TRBV27
CDR3aa: CASSLTFPAQETQYF; CDR3nt: TGTGCCAGCAGCTTGACGTTCCCCGCTCAAGAGACCCAGTACTTC; j_gene: TRBJ2-5; abundance: few; d_gene: -; v_gene: TRBV7-2
CDR3aa: CASSRDGQTNTEAFF; CDR3nt: TGCGCCAGCAGCCGGGACGGACAGACTAACACTGAAGCTTTCTTT; j_gene: TRBJ1-1; abundance: many; d_gene: -; v_gene: TRBV4-3
CDR3aa: CSVEVAGSTDTQYF; CDR3nt: TGCAGTGTCGAAGTAGCGGGGAGCACAGATACGCAGTATTTT; j_gene: TRBJ2-3; abundance: few; d_gene: TRBD2; v_gene: TRBV20-1
CDR3aa: CSATGPSYEQYF; CDR3nt: TGCAGTGCGACAGGTCCCTCCTACGAGCAGTACTTC; j_gene: TRBJ2-7; abundance: -; d_gene: -; v_gene: TRBV20-1
CDR3aa: CSARDGGQGAKYEQFF; CDR3nt: TGCAGTGCTAGAGATGGTGGACAGGGGGCGAAATATGAGCAGTTCTTC; j_gene: TRBJ2-1; abundance: few; d_gene: TRBD1; v_gene: TRBV20-1
CDR3aa: CASSPPTADYEQYF; CDR3nt: TGTGCCAGCAGTCCGCCCACGGCAGACTACGAGCAGTACTTC; j_gene: TRBJ2-7; abundance: few; d_gene: -; v_gene: TRBV6-1
CDR3aa: CASSFQGNILSYNEQFF; CDR3nt: TGCGCCAGCAGCTTTCAAGGGAACATACTCTCCTACAATGAGCAGTTCTTC; j_gene: TRBJ2-1; abundance: few; d_gene: -; v_gene: TRBV5-1
CDR3aa: CASSFRPAPGELFF; CDR3nt: TGTGCCAGCAGTTTCCGTCCCGCTCCCGGGGAGCTGTTTTTT; j_gene: TRBJ2-2; abundance: few; d_gene: -; v_gene: TRBV6-5
CDR3aa: CASSTPGQQETQYF; CDR3nt: TGTGCCAGCAGCACCCCCGGACAACAAGAGACCCAGTACTTC; j_gene: TRBJ2-5; abundance: many; d_gene: -; v_gene: TRBV7-2
CDR3aa: CASSTWATDTQYF; CDR3nt: TGTGCCAGCAGTACCTGGGCTACAGATACGCAGTATTTT; j_gene: TRBJ2-3; abundance: few; d_gene: -; v_gene: TRBV6-1
CDR3aa: CASSHASDGTDTQYF; CDR3nt: TGTGCCAGCAGCCATGCTAGCGATGGGACGGATACGCAGTATTTT; j_gene: TRBJ2-3; abundance: many; d_gene: -; v_gene: TRBV4-2
CDR3aa: CASSSSDRGVDQPQHF; CDR3nt: TGTGCCAGCAGCTCATCGGACAGGGGGGTCGATCAGCCCCAGCATTTT; j_gene: TRBJ1-5; abundance: few; d_gene: TRBD1; v_gene: TRBV5-6
CDR3aa: CASSQGQWGRNNYGYTF; CDR3nt: TGCGCCAGCAGCCAGGGACAGTGGGGGCGCAATAACTATGGCTACACCTTC; j_gene: TRBJ1-2; abundance: few; d_gene: TRBD1; v_gene: TRBV5-1
CDR3aa: CASTTRTGTLGEPQYF; CDR3nt: TGTGCCAGCACAACCCGGACAGGCACCTTGGGGGAGCCCCAGTACTTC; j_gene: TRBJ2-5; abundance: few; d_gene: TRBD1; v_gene: TRBV28
CDR3aa: CSAREILAISSYEQYF; CDR3nt: TGCAGTGCTAGGGAAATCCTAGCGATCAGCTCCTACGAGCAGTACTTC; j_gene: TRBJ2-7; abundance: -; d_gene: -; v_gene: TRBV20-1
CDR3aa: CASRDTDSSYNSPLHF; CDR3nt: TGTGCCAGCAGGGACACGGACAGCTCCTATAATTCACCCCTCCACTTT; j_gene: TRBJ1-6; abundance: many; d_gene: -; v_gene: TRBV28
CDR3aa: CASSRQSTGTDTQYF; CDR3nt: TGTGCCAGCAGCCGACAGAGTACGGGCACAGATACGCAGTATTTT; j_gene: TRBJ2-3; abundance: many; d_gene: -; v_gene: TRBV7-9
CDR3aa: CASRDTQWGSGFYEQYF; CDR3nt: TGTGCCAGCAGGGATACTCAATGGGGGTCGGGGTTCTACGAGCAGTACTTC; j_gene: TRBJ2-7; abundance: many; d_gene: -; v_gene: TRBV7-2
CDR3aa: CATLAGPREEAFF; CDR3nt: TGTGCTACCCTTGCGGGCCCTCGGGAAGAAGCTTTCTTT; j_gene: TRBJ1-1; abundance: many; d_gene: -; v_gene: TRBV10-3
CDR3aa: CASSLETSEHYNEQFF; CDR3nt: TGTGCCAGCAGCTTGGAAACTAGCGAGCATTACAATGAGCAGTTCTTC; j_gene: TRBJ2-1; abundance: few; d_gene: TRBD2; v_gene: TRBV5-4
CDR3aa: CASSEDLSYEQYF; CDR3nt: TGTGCCAGCAGTGAGGACCTTTCCTACGAGCAGTACTTC; j_gene: TRBJ2-7; abundance: many; d_gene: -; v_gene: TRBV2
CDR3aa: CSARSPGTGDEKLFF; CDR3nt: TGCAGTGCTAGAAGCCCCGGGACAGGGGATGAAAAACTGTTTTTT; j_gene: TRBJ1-4; abundance: few; d_gene: TRBD1; v_gene: TRBV20-1
CDR3aa: CAIRAGEKGNVYEQFF; CDR3nt: TGTGCCATCAGAGCAGGGGAAAAAGGTAACGTGTATGAGCAGTTCTTC; j_gene: TRBJ2-1; abundance: many; d_gene: -; v_gene: TRBV10-3
CDR3aa: CSAETSGTGSDTQYF; CDR3nt: TGCAGTGCTGAAACCTCCGGGACTGGATCAGATACGCAGTATTTT; j_gene: TRBJ2-3; abundance: many; d_gene: -; v_gene: TRBV20-1
CDR3aa: CASSPRTDNTGELFF; CDR3nt: TGCGCCAGCAGCCCCCGGACGGACAACACCGGGGAGCTGTTTTTT; j_gene: TRBJ2-2; abundance: few; d_gene: -; v_gene: TRBV5-1
CDR3aa: CSATSAQLYNEQFF; CDR3nt: TGCAGTGCTACCTCGGCACAACTATACAATGAGCAGTTCTTC; j_gene: TRBJ2-1; abundance: few; d_gene: -; v_gene: TRBV20-1
CDR3aa: CASIQLWGRSRYEQYF; CDR3nt: TGTGCCAGCATTCAACTCTGGGGGAGGAGCCGCTACGAGCAGTACTTC; j_gene: TRBJ2-7; abundance: -; d_gene: -; v_gene: TRBV6-2/TRBV6-3
CDR3aa: CASSLKATSSDYNEQFF; CDR3nt: TGCGCCAGCAGCTTGAAGGCGACTAGCTCGGACTACAATGAGCAGTTCTTC; j_gene: TRBJ2-1; abundance: many; d_gene: TRBD2; v_gene: TRBV5-1
CDR3aa: CASTVLLSGRGETQYF; CDR3nt: TGCGCCAGCACCGTTTTGCTTAGCGGGAGGGGAGAGACCCAGTACTTC; j_gene: TRBJ2-5; abundance: few; d_gene: TRBD2; v_gene: TRBV5-1
CDR3aa: CASSLQGGLANTEAFF; CDR3nt: TGCGCCAGCAGCTTGCAGGGCGGCCTGGCGAACACTGAAGCTTTCTTT; j_gene: TRBJ1-1; abundance: few; d_gene: -; v_gene: TRBV5-1
CDR3aa: CASETRLTGELFF; CDR3nt: TGTGCCAGCGAGACTAGGCTCACCGGGGAGCTGTTTTTT; j_gene: TRBJ2-2; abundance: once; d_gene: -; v_gene: TRBV6-2/TRBV6-3
CDR3aa: CASSHSDYDTQYF; CDR3nt: TGTGCCAGCAGCCACTCTGATTATGATACGCAGTATTTT; j_gene: TRBJ2-3; abundance: -; d_gene: -; v_gene: TRBV3-1